Detailed here is one TCR beta chain. Its antigen is unknown. Qualities for individual bases were not recorded, and no much larger clone is one base off. The entry originates in a study of OX40 agonist ivuxolimab in advanced cancers. Some background on the complete study: The costimulatory receptor OX40 (CD134) was targeted by ivuxolimab, a fully human IgG2 agonistic monoclonal antibody. Intravenous ivuxolimab was administered to patients every 2 weeks at six dose levels: 0.01, 0.1, 0.3, 1.5, 3 and 10 mg/kg. Of the approximately 50 dose-escalation patients, hepatocellular carcinoma was present in roughly 19, melanoma in some 15, renal cell carcinoma in 9 and head and neck cancer in 9. In the dose-escalation cohort, 82.7% of patients were male, and the mean age was approximately 60 years, with a range of about 23 to 80. Prior anti-PD-1, anti-PD-L1 or anti-CTLA-4 therapy was permitted, and approximately 40% of dose-escalation patients had received checkpoint inhibitors. Partial responses were achieved by three dose-escalation patients, of whom one had hepatocellular carcinoma and two had cutaneous melanoma. The purpose of peripheral TCRbeta sequencing was to test whether ivuxolimab changed TCR sequence diversity and led to clonal T-cell expansion. The paper reports the monotherapy dose-escalation portion (N ≈ 50 patients) of the phase I ivuxolimab trial.

Genomic DNA was isolated from the sorted cells so that the TCRbeta CDR3 region could be sequenced. The immunoSEQ Assay was used to sequence the TCRbeta CDR3 regions. As stored in TCRdb, this immuneACCESS dataset retains in-frame rearrangements with V and J assigned. A fraction of the clones does not appear; measured against another copy, unresolved V genes explain less than half of the discrepancy, and the remainder lacks a known reason. This sample holds about 73,000 clones; under 90% were observed only once. The ten largest clones represent 2% to 2.5% of the sample. The trial excluded patients who had a history of autoimmune disease or were on systemic immunosuppression. In every dose cohort, peripheral blood was drawn for TCR sequencing at baseline, cycle 4 day 1, and cycle 7 day 1. Samples came from an open-label, multicenter, first-in-human phase I dose-escalation trial of ivuxolimab. Adults with locally advanced or metastatic melanoma, renal cell carcinoma, hepatocellular carcinoma or head and neck squamous cell carcinoma were enrolled in the trial. Before TCR sequencing, CD4+ and CD8+ T cells were separately sorted from peripheral blood.

The trim is 0 bases for V and 2 bases for J, with a gap of 28 bases between the germline ends. The germline V gene encodes CDR1 LGHNA and CDR2 YNFKEQ. The cysteine opens and the phenylalanine closes a CDR3 of 21 amino acids. Just the 63-base CDR3 DNA is kept, in frame starting at base 1. Results the study describes overall, beyond this receptor: In the 0.1-3.0 mg/kg groups, partial responders had among the lowest normalized peripheral clonal expansion, particularly in CD8+ T cells. At doses of 0.1 to 3.0 mg/kg, clonal expansion of both CD4+ and CD8+ T cells in blood was seen between baseline and week 6. Low levels of normalized T-cell clonal expansion were also seen in some patients who did not respond. Which antigens the clonally expanded peripheral T cells were specific for was not determined. After ivuxolimab, more expanded clones were found on average in CD8+ T cells than in CD4+ T cells.

Here the chain combines TRBV4-2 and TRBJ1-2; the D region possibly corresponds to TRBD1 (5 bases align). The sequencing here drew on CD4+ or CD8+ T cells sorted from blood, taken in a trial of the OX40 agonist ivuxolimab. The source is an adult with an advanced solid tumor such as melanoma, head and neck, liver or kidney cancer. The base sequence is TGTGCCAGCAGCCAAGATCGACAACAAAGGTCAGCTTTCAAGGGGAACTATGGCTACACCTTC. Its protein is CASSQDRQQRSAFKGNYGYTF.